What follows are 27 T cell receptor beta chains derived from one specimen sequenced in a study of T cell repertoires in ileal Crohn's disease. Time point here: neoterminal ileum biopsy at postoperative endoscopy, about 6 months after surgery. Assay: immunoSEQ multiplex PCR; the TCRdb copy retains only in-frame clones and omits some. The sample contains 2,000 to 2,500 clones, just over 85% of which appear only once. Material: ileal tissue. Receptor source: an adult with Crohn's disease.

The sample holds one count of this clone. The chain uses TRBV7-8 and TRBJ2-3; no clear D. Per germline, CDR1 SGHVS and CDR2 FQNEAQ. The CDR3 has 13 amino acids. V was clipped by 6 bases and J by 7 bases, with 14 bases between them. The CDR3 sequence is CASSSDETHTQYF. For the CDR3, the DNA is TGTGCCAGCAGTTCCGACGAGACACATACGCAGTATTTT.

The chain uses TRBV6-1 and TRBJ2-2, with a weak D call TRBD2 (5 bases). The CDR3 totals 15 residues. The V end was cut by 1 base, the J end by 5 bases, with 11 bases between. Germline CDR1 and CDR2: MNHNS and SASEGT. Here the CDR3 DNA reads TGTGCCAGCAGTGAAGGGGGAGATGGGACCGGGGAGCTGTTTTTT. Translating it yields CASSEGGDGTGELFF.

For the CDR3, the DNA is TGTGCCAGCAGTTACTCGTCAGGGGGTTGGGCCGGGGAGCTGTTTTTT. Its protein product is CASSYSSGGWAGELFF. The gene calls are TRBV6-5 and TRBJ2-2; 7 bases are shared with TRBD1. This CDR3 has 16 amino acids. V shed 0 bases, J shed 6 bases, and the junction held 7 bases outside the gene matches. Germline lookup yields CDR1 MNHEY and CDR2 SVGAGI.

The chain is built from TRBV9 and TRBJ1-1, with D unresolved. This CDR3 spans 11 amino acids. The V gene's germline CDR1 is SGDLS and CDR2 YYNGEE. Trimming left V 4 bases short and J 4 bases short, with 5 bases between. The CDR3 reads CASSPTTEAFF. CDR3 sequence (DNA): TGTGCCAGCAGCCCTACCACTGAAGCTTTCTTT.

The rearrangement links TRBV9 to TRBJ1-1; D call uncertain. Germline CDR1 SGDLS, CDR2 YYNGEE. V gave up 3 bases and J gave up 6 bases, with 12 bases separating them. CDR3 length: 13 residues. The CDR3 spells CASSEYKFAEAFF. The CDR3 DNA reads TGTGCCAGCAGCGAATACAAGTTCGCTGAAGCTTTCTTT.

The V call is TRBV7-2, the J call TRBJ1-3; 7 nucleotides match TRBD1. The CDR3 length is 14 residues. Germline CDR1 and CDR2: SGHTA and FQGNSA. V was clipped by 5 bases and J by 1 base; unmatched bases: 2. CDR3 protein: CASSPQGSGNTIYF. CDR3 coding DNA: TGTGCCAGCAGCCCACAGGGGTCTGGAAACACCATATATTTT.

The V gene is TRBV7-9, the J gene TRBJ1-2; D is perhaps TRBD1 (6 bases). There are 12 residues in the CDR3. CDR1 and CDR2 (germline): SEHNR, FQNEAQ (reference sequence). Trimming removed 3 bases at V and 8 bases at J, with 10 bases between. The CDR3 spells CASSFNRDGYTF. The CDR3 DNA is TGTGCCAGCAGCTTCAACAGGGACGGCTACACCTTC.

The chain couples TRBV28 to TRBJ2-2; D remains unclear. From germline, CDR1 is MDHEN and CDR2 SYDVKM. V shed 2 bases and J shed 6 bases, with 7 bases lying between them. The CDR3 totals 13 residues. CDR3 region: CASSLVGAGELFF. DNA for the CDR3: TGTGCCAGCAGTTTAGTTGGGGCCGGGGAGCTGTTTTTT. The entire variable domain, with the rest obtained from reference TRBV28 and TRBJ2-2, is as follows: DVKVTQSSRYLVKRTGEKVFLECVQDMDHENMFWYRQDPGLGLRLIYFSYDVKMKEKGDIPEGYSVSREKKERFSLILESASTNQTSMYLCASSLVGAGELFFGEGSRLTVL.

The rearrangement joins TRBV10-3 to TRBJ2-3; 10 nucleotides agree with TRBD2. Trimming cost V 6 bases and J 5 bases; bases outside gene matches: 8. This CDR3 is built from 15 residues. Germline lookup yields CDR1 ENHRY and CDR2 SYGVKD. In DNA form, the CDR3 reads TGTGCCATCAGCGAACAGCGGGGGGGCCGAGATACGCAGTATTTT. This translates into CAISEQRGGRDTQYF.

This clone has a single count. This chain connects TRBV19 to TRBJ2-2; TRBD2 matches 8 bases. The V gene end was trimmed by 1 base and the J gene end by 3 bases; junction bases not matched to a gene: 4. Germline lookup yields CDR1 LNHDA and CDR2 SQIVND (reference sequence). The length of the CDR3 is 16 residues. CDR3 residues: CASSIGSGGHTGELFF. CDR3 DNA: TGTGCCAGTAGTATAGGGAGCGGGGGACACACCGGGGAGCTGTTTTTT.

A few counts support this clone. The V gene is TRBV29-1, the J gene TRBJ1-2; TRBD1 aligns across 10 bases. V dropped 7 bases and J dropped 8; count of bases not matched to a gene: 10. CDR3 size: 13 residues. Germline V gene lookup returns CDR1 SQVTM and CDR2 ANQGSEA. CDR3 protein: CSARTGTGEGYTF. The CDR3 bases are TGCAGCGCCAGAACCGGGACAGGGGAAGGCTACACCTTC.

This sequence joins TRBV19 and TRBJ2-7; D might be TRBD2 (7 bases). The CDR3 contains 15 residues. The ends were cut back, 3 bases at V and 2 bases at J, with 14 bases in the middle. Germline V lookup: CDR1 LNHDA, CDR2 SQIVND (reference sequence). CDR3 sequence: CASSMGSGTTYEQYF. The DNA for the CDR3 is TGTGCCAGTAGTATGGGCAGCGGGACAACCTACGAGCAGTACTTC.

This sequence joins TRBV7-9 and TRBJ2-5, with 10 bases that match TRBD1. J lost 3 bases, V lost 5 bases, and 3 bases had no gene match. Per the germline V gene, CDR1 is SEHNR and CDR2 is FQNEAQ (reference sequence). The CDR3 is made up of 14 amino acids. CDR3 in amino acids: CASSGQGGKETQYF. The CDR3 nucleotides read TGTGCCAGCAGCGGACAGGGGGGAAAAGAGACCCAGTACTTC.

Here the CDR3 DNA reads TGTGCCAGCAGTCCCACGGAGAACACTGAAGCTTTCTTT. Its protein product is CASSPTENTEAFF. The chain uses TRBV7-9 and TRBJ1-1; D remains unclear. The CDR3 has 13 residues. The germline V gene has CDR1 SEHNR and CDR2 FQNEAQ (reference sequence). With 6 bases removed from V and 1 base from J, the gap between germline ends came to 9 bases. The whole variable domain, remainder taken from reference TRBV7-9 and TRBJ1-1, is DTGVSQNPRHKITKRGQNVTFRCDPISEHNRLYWYRQTLGQGPEFLTYFQNEAQLEKSRLLSDRFSAERPKGSFSTLEIQRTEQGDSAMYLCASSPTENTEAFFGQGTRLTVV.

V usage is TRBV11-1 and J usage is TRBJ2-1; 10 bases map to TRBD1. Trimming removed 4 bases from V and 3 bases from J; junction bases left unmatched: 3. Germline CDR1 and CDR2: SGHAT and FQDESV (reference sequence). The length of the CDR3 is 15 residues. CDR3: CASSSGTGVYNEQFF. As DNA, the CDR3 is TGTGCCAGCAGCTCCGGGACAGGGGTCTACAATGAGCAGTTCTTC.

This clone has a handful of counts. This chain links TRBV5-1 with TRBJ1-1; D remains ambiguous. Trimming stripped 5 bases from V and 0 bases from J, with 11 bases between. Germline CDR1 reads SGHRS; CDR2 reads YFSETQ. The CDR3 has 14 amino acids. In DNA, the CDR3 is TGCGCCAGCAGACCGGGTAATATGAACACTGAAGCTTTCTTT. Its translation is CASRPGNMNTEAFF.

The chain links TRBV19 to TRBJ2-7; tentative D call: TRBD2 (5 bases). The ends were cut back, 4 bases at V and 3 bases at J, with 25 bases in the middle. Germline CDR1 reads LNHDA; CDR2 reads SQIVND (reference sequence). The CDR3 runs 18 residues. The CDR3 region is CASSTKRTGIDNFYEQYF. The CDR3 bases are TGTGCCAGTAGTACGAAAAGGACGGGGATAGACAACTTCTACGAGCAGTACTTC.

This clone was seen only a few times. V usage is TRBV28 and J usage is TRBJ2-7, with 10 bases aligning to TRBD1. Germline V gene data show CDR1 as MDHEN and CDR2 as SYDVKM. Trimming cost V 3 bases and J 5 bases; bases outside gene matches: 4. This CDR3 is built from 14 residues. The CDR3 nucleotides read TGTGCCAGCAGTTTGGGACAGGGGCACCACGAGCAGTACTTC. Translating it yields CASSLGQGHHEQYF.

The rearrangement joins TRBV6-1 to TRBJ1-6; a possible D gene is TRBD1 (6 bases). Germline lookup yields CDR1 MNHNS and CDR2 SASEGT. There are 14 residues in the CDR3. The germline V and J ends were trimmed by 0 bases and 6 bases, with 6 bases remaining between them. For the CDR3, the DNA is TGTGCCAGCAGTGAAGCCAGGGGTAATTCACCCCTCCACTTT. This gives the protein CASSEARGNSPLHF.

The rearrangement links TRBV18 to TRBJ2-1, with D possibly matching TRBD1 (7 bases). V dropped 2 bases and J dropped 5 bases, with 13 bases sitting between them. CDR1 is KGHSH and CDR2 is LQKENI in the germline V gene. The CDR3 length is 15 residues. This CDR3 is CASSPRQGGDNEQFF. Written as DNA, the CDR3 is TGTGCCAGCTCACCAAGACAGGGAGGTGACAATGAGCAGTTCTTC.

This clone was seen only once. The chain couples TRBV18 to TRBJ1-3, with 9 nucleotides matching TRBD1. The CDR3 has 16 residues. Trimming took 3 bases from V and 3 from J; bases not matched to a gene: 6. Germline V gene lookup returns CDR1 KGHSH and CDR2 LQKENI. CDR3 loop: CASSPVMDRGGNTIYF. The CDR3 coding sequence is TGTGCCAGCTCACCCGTTATGGACAGGGGTGGAAACACCATATATTTT. Drawing the rest from reference TRBV18 and TRBJ1-3, the complete variable domain is NAGVMQNPRHLVRRRGQEARLRCSPMKGHSHVYWYRQLPEEGLKFMVYLQKENIIDESGMPKERFSAEFPKEGPSILRIQQVVRGDSAAYFCASSPVMDRGGNTIYFGEGSWLTVV.

V gene TRBV7-9 combines with J gene TRBJ2-5; no definite D call. The CDR3 is 11 amino acids. Trimming took 6 bases from V and 2 from J, leaving 4 bases between them. Germline-derived CDR1 and CDR2 are SEHNR and FQNEAQ (reference sequence). CDR3 DNA sequence: TGTGCCAGCAGGGGTCAAGAGACCCAGTACTTC. This gives the protein CASRGQETQYF.

V is TRBV10-3 and J is TRBJ2-3; TRBD2 agrees at 11 bases. Germline CDR1 ENHRY, CDR2 SYGVKD. With V trimmed by 5 bases and J by 5 bases, 9 bases remained unmatched. The CDR3 has 16 residues. CDR3 DNA: TGTGCCATCAGTACCTATAGCGGGGGGGGCGTAGATACGCAGTATTTT. This sequence encodes CAISTYSGGGVDTQYF.

The chain uses TRBV6-4 and TRBJ2-6; D is unresolved. The CDR3 length is 14 residues. The ends were cut back, 2 bases at V and 0 bases at J, with 2 bases in the middle. Germline V gene data show CDR1 as MRHNA and CDR2 as SNTAGT. This CDR3 is CASSDISGANVLTF. DNA for the CDR3: TGTGCCAGCAGTGACATCTCTGGGGCCAACGTCCTGACTTTC.

This clone has more than one count but fewer than ten. The chain carries TRBV4-3 and TRBJ2-3, with 12 nucleotides matching TRBD2. V lost 0 bases, J lost 4 bases, and 8 bases stayed unmatched. CDR1 is LGHNA, CDR2 YSLEER, per germline. The CDR3 has 18 amino acids. CDR3 sequence: CASSQEPASSGRADTQYF. The CDR3, as DNA: TGCGCCAGCAGCCAAGAACCCGCTTCTAGCGGGAGGGCAGATACGCAGTATTTT.

This sequence joins TRBV6-4 and TRBJ1-2; no clear D gene. Germline CDR1 reads MRHNA; CDR2 reads SNTAGT. The CDR3 contains 13 residues. V lost 0 bases, J lost 2 bases, and 4 bases lay in between. CDR3 protein: CASSDSMNYGYTF. Written as DNA, the CDR3 is TGTGCCAGCAGTGACTCCATGAACTATGGCTACACCTTC.

V gene TRBV5-1 combines with J gene TRBJ2-1; 9 bases are a match to TRBD2. This CDR3 has 15 amino acids. J was trimmed by 9 bases and V by 5 bases; bases with no gene match: 12. CDR1 is SGHRS and CDR2 is YFSETQ in the germline V gene. The CDR3 loop is CASSSRSGGATEQFF. CDR3 bases: TGCGCCAGCAGTTCACGTAGCGGGGGTGCGACTGAGCAGTTCTTC.